Listed here are 3 T cell receptor beta chains from one sample, sequenced in a study of T cell changes during pregnancy in multiple sclerosis. Profiled with immunoSEQ multiplex PCR; TCRdb holds only in-frame clones, not every one. The sample shows about 100,000 clones, around 90% of them seen only once. Source: peripheral blood, taken in the second trimester of pregnancy. The receptors derive from a female donor with multiple sclerosis, enrolled in a pregnancy study.

The chain joins TRBV5-6 to TRBJ2-3; unclear D gene. Trimming took off 0 bases at V and 6 bases at J, with 11 bases between the two ends. CDR1 SGHDT and CDR2 YYEEEE come from the germline V gene. The CDR3 runs to 14 residues. The CDR3 DNA sequence: TGTGCCAGCAGCTTGGTGCCTAGTCTGGATACGCAGTATTTT. Translation: CASSLVPSLDTQYF.

The table lists this clone with a count of one. The chain couples TRBV28 to TRBJ2-7; 7 positions match TRBD1. This CDR3 comprises 16 residues. Germline CDR1 MDHEN, CDR2 SYDVKM. Trimming cost V 6 bases and J 2 bases; bases outside gene matches: 13. CDR3 DNA: TGTGCCAGCAGCCCGTCCGGGACAGCCGGCGCCTACGAGCAGTACTTC. It encodes CASSPSGTAGAYEQYF.

The chain uses TRBV16 and TRBJ2-3, with 8 bases aligning to TRBD1. CDR3 length: 16 residues. Germline lookup yields CDR1 KGHSY and CDR2 FQNENV. V was pared by 2 bases and J by 0 bases, with 4 bases of the junction left unmatched. CDR3 coding DNA: TGTGCCAGCAGCCAAATAAGGACAGGGAGCACAGATACGCAGTATTTT. Its protein product is CASSQIRTGSTDTQYF.